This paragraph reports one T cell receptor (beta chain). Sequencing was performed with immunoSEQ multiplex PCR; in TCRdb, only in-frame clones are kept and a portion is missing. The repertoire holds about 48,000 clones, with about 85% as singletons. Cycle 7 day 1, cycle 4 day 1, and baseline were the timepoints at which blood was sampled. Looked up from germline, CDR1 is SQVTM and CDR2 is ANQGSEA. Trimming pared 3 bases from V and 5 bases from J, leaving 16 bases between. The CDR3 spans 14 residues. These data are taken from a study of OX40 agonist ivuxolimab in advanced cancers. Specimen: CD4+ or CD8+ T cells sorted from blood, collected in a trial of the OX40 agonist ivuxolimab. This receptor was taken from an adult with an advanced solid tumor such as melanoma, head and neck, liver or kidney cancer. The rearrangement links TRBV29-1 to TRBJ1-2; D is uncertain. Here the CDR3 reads CSVDKPPAIYGYTF. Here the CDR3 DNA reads TGCAGCGTTGATAAACCCCCGGCCATATATGGCTACACCTTC.